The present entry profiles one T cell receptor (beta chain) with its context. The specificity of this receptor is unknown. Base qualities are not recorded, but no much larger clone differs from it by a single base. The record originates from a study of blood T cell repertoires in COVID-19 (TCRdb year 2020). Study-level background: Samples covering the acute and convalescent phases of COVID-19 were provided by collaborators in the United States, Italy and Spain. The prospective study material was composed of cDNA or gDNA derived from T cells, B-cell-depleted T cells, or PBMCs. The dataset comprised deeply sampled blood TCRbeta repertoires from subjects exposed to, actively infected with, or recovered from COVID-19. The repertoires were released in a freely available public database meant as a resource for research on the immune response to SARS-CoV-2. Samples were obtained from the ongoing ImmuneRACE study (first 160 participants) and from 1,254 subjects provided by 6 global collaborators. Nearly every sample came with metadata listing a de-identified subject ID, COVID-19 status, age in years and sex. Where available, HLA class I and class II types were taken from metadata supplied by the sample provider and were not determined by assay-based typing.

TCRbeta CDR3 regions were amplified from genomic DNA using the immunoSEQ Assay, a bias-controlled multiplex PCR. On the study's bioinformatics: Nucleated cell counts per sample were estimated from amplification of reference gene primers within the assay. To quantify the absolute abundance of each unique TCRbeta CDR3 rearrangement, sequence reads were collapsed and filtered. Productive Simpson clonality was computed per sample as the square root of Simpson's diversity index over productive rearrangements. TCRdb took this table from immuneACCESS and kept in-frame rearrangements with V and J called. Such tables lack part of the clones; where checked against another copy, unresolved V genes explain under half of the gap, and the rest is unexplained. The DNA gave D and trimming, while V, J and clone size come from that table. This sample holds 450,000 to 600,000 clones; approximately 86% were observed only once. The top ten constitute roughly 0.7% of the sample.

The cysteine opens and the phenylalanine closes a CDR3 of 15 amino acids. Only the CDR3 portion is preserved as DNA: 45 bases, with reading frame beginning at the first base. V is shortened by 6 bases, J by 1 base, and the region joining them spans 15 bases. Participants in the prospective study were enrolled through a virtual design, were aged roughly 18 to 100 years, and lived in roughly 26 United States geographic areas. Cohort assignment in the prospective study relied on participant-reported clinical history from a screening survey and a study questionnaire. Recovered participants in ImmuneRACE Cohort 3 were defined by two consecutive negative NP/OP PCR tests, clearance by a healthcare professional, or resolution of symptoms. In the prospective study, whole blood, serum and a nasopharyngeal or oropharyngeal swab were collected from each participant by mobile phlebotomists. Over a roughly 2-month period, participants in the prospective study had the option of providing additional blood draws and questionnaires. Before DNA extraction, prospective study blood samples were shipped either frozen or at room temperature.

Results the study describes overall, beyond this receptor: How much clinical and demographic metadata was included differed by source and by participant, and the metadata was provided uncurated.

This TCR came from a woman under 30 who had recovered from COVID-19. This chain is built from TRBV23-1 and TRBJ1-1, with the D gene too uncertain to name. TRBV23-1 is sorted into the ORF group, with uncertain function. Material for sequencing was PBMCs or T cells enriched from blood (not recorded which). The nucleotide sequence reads TGCGCCAGCAGCCCCGGAGGTCACTCGAACACTGAAGCTTTCTTT. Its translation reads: CASSPGGHSNTEAFF.